This T cell receptor beta chain derives from a study of response to subunit inactivated influenza vaccine. Overall study results and limits: Every seasonal influenza vaccination brings in few new T cells, the authors suggested.

This clonotype was picked up a small number of times. Its antigen remains unidentified. CDR3 length: 15 residues. CDR1 and CDR2 from the germline V gene are LGHNA and YSLEER. The junction had 10 bases not matched to a gene; V was cut back by 2 bases and J by 7 bases. MiXCR was run by TCRdb on the RT-PCR reads, yielding one entry per CDR3 protein. The sample shows a few hundred thousand distinct CDR3 sequences, 10% to 15% of them seen only once. This chain links TRBV4-3 with TRBJ1-2; 7 bases match TRBD1. The source is a middle-aged man who received an inactivated influenza vaccine. The specimen comprised non-naive T cells sorted from PBMCs, sampled less than 15 days before vaccination. In DNA, the CDR3 is TGCGCCAGCAGCCAACAGGGGGTCGGATCAAGTGGCTACACCTTC. It translates to CASSQQGVGSSGYTF.